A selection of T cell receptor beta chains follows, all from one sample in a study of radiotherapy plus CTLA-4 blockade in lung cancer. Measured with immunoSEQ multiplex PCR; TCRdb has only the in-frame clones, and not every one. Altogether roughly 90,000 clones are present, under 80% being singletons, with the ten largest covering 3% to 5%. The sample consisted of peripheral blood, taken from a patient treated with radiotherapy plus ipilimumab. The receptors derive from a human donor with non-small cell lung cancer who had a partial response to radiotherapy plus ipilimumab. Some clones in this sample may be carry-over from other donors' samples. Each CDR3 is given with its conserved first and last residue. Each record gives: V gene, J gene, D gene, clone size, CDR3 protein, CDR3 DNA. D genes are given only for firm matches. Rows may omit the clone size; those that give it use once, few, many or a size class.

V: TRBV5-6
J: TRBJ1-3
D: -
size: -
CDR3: CASSFDISSGNTIYF
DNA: TGTGCCAGCAGCTTCGACATCTCCTCTGGAAACACCATATATTTT

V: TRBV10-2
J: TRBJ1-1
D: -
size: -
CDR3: CASGLPNTEAFF
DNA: TGCGCCAGTGGGCTCCCCAACACTGAAGCTTTCTTT

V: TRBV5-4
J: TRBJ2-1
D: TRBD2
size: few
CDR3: CASRMGLNENEQFF
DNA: TGTGCCAGCAGAATGGGACTAAATGAGAATGAGCAGTTCTTC

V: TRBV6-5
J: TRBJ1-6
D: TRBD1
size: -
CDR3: CASSLRGQGNSPLHF
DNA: TGTGCCAGCAGTCTTAGAGGACAGGGTAATTCACCCCTCCACTTT

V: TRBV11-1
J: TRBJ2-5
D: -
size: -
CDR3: CASSLYGTPPYF
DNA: TGTGCCAGCAGCTTATATGGGACACCCCCGTACTTC

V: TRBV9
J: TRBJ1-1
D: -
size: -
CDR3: CASSVDWASSPFF
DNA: TGTGCCAGCAGCGTAGATTGGGCCAGTTCGCCTTTCTTT

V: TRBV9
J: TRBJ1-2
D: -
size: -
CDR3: CASSLLSGFNYTF
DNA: TGTGCCAGCAGCTTGCTGTCGGGGTTCAACTACACCTTC

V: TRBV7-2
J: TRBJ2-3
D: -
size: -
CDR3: CASSLQGGRADTQYF
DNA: TGTGCCAGCAGCCTACAGGGTGGGAGGGCAGATACGCAGTATTTT

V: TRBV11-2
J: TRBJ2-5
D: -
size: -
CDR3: CASSPDRLETQYF
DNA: TGTGCCAGCAGCCCTGACAGATTGGAGACCCAGTACTTC

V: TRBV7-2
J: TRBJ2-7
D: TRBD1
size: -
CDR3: CASRKGDRMVEQYF
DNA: TGTGCCAGCAGAAAGGGGGACAGGATGGTCGAGCAGTACTTC

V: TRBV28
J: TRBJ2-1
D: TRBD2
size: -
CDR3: CASSSLAGGLRNEQFF
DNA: TGTGCCAGCAGTAGTTTAGCGGGAGGGCTGAGGAATGAGCAGTTCTTC

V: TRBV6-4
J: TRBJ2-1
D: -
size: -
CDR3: CASSRGSSSYNEQFF
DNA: TGTGCCAGCAGCCGCGGCTCGAGCTCCTACAATGAGCAGTTCTTC

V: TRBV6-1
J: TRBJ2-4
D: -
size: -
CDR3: CASSSFSLEGDIQYF
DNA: TGTGCCAGCAGTTCCTTCTCTTTGGAAGGGGACATTCAGTACTTC

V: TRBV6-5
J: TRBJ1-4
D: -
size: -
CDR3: CASSEVKDEKLFF
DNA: TGTGCCAGCAGTGAGGTGAAAGATGAAAAACTGTTTTTT

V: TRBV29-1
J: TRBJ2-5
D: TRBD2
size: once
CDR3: CSGTSGDETQYF
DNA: TGCAGCGGAACTAGCGGGGATGAGACCCAGTACTTC

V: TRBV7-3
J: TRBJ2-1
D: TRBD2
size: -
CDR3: CASSLTRAGAYNEQFF
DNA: TGTGCCAGCAGCTTAACTAGGGCGGGAGCTTACAATGAGCAGTTCTTC

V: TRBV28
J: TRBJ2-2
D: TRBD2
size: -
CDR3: CASSHTSGRPGELFF
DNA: TGTGCCAGCAGTCATACTAGCGGGAGACCCGGGGAGCTGTTTTTT

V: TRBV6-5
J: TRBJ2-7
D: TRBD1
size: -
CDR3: CASLTGSYEQYF
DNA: TGTGCCAGCCTGACAGGGTCCTACGAGCAGTACTTC

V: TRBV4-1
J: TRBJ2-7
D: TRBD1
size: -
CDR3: CASSQEQAGGVSYEQYF
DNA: TGCGCCAGCAGCCAAGAGCAGGCAGGGGGCGTTTCCTACGAGCAGTACTTC

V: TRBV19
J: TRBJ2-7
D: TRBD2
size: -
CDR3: CASSKGLGLIEQYF
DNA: TGTGCCAGTAGTAAGGGACTAGGATTGATCGAGCAGTACTTC

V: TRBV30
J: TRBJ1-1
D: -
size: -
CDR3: CAWGPTPNTEAFF
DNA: TGTGCCTGGGGCCCGACACCGAACACTGAAGCTTTCTTT

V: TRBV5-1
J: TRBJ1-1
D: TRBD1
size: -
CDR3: CASTSGGGANTEAFF
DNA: TGCGCCAGCACCTCGGGAGGGGGCGCGAACACTGAAGCTTTCTTT